The sequence of this TCR beta chain was determined in a study of shared clonotypes between healthy human individuals. About the research overall: Three plates each covered CD4 naive and memory; CD8 naive two, CD8 memory one. Study observations and caveats: Researchers sampled blood only, noting tissue repertoires likely differ. It was observed that about 5% of naive CD4 clonotypes were shared across several donors.

The length of the CDR3 is 11 residues. Germline loops: CDR1 SGHKS, CDR2 YYEKEE (reference sequence). Remarks on this clone: The antigen is not known. At one boundary the junction diverges from the germline segment, which might be a read error.

Data came from immunoSEQ multiplex PCR; TCRdb stores just in-frame clones and leaves some out. The sample yields fewer than 3 million clones, around 90% seen once. The genes are TRBV5-5 and TRBJ1-1, with 7 bases aligning to TRBD1. The origin of this receptor is a man between 18 and 29 years old in good health. Some clones in this sample may be carry-over from other donors' samples. The sample was naive CD4+ T cells from PBMCs. This sample's subset: CD45RA+ positively selected. The CDR3 loop reads CASSSSQGGLF. In DNA form, the CDR3 reads TGTGCCAGCAGCTCTAGCCAGGGGGGTCTCTTT.